Listed below are T cell receptor beta chains from one sample, sequenced in a study of blood T cell repertoires in COVID-19. Using immunoSEQ multiplex PCR, the repertoire was profiled, and TCRdb retains in-frame clones only, with some absent. The sample holds around 280,000 clones, 87% seen once. Sequenced material: PBMCs or T cells enriched from blood (not recorded which). Receptors originate from a middle-aged woman who had recovered from COVID-19. The CDR3 runs from the conserved cysteine through the conserved F or W. A D gene is named only where the DNA matches it firmly. Size tells how often a clone was seen (once, few, many) or the class of an expanded clone, and some rows leave it out.

TRBD1	TRBJ2-7	-	TRBV9	TGTGCCAGCAGCGTAGATACCGAGACAGGGGCCTACGAGCAGTACTTC	CASSVDTETGAYEQYF
TRBD1	TRBJ2-7	-	TRBV30	TGTGCCTGGACTATAGCCCGGGACAGGGGATCCTACGAGCAGTACTTC	CAWTIARDRGSYEQYF
-	TRBJ1-2	-	TRBV5-6	TGTGCCAGCAGCCCTGAGGTCGGCTATGGCTACACCTTC	CASSPEVGYGYTF
TRBD1	TRBJ1-4	-	TRBV5-1	TGCGCCAGCAGCGGACAGGGTGGGAATGAAAAACTGTTTTTT	CASSGQGGNEKLFF
TRBD2	TRBJ2-7	-	TRBV11-2	TGTGCCAGCAACCCGGGACTAGCGGGGTCGGAGTTCTCCTACGAGCAGTACTTC	CASNPGLAGSEFSYEQYF
-	TRBJ1-6	-	TRBV2	TGTGCCAGCACCGAAACAGGGTCCTATAATTCACCCCTCCACTTT	CASTETGSYNSPLHF
-	TRBJ1-2	-	TRBV24-1	TGTGCCACCAGTGATCCTGGGACAACCTATGGCTACACCTTC	CATSDPGTTYGYTF
TRBD1	TRBJ2-6	-	TRBV7-9	TGTGCCAGCAGCTTAGACAGGGGATCTGGGGCCAACGTCCTGACTTTC	CASSLDRGSGANVLTF
-	TRBJ1-1	-	TRBV15	TGTGCCACTGGTGAGGAGCTCGGGGAAGCTTTCTTT	CATGEELGEAFF
-	TRBJ1-4	once	TRBV27	TGTGCCAGCAGTTTTCGGCAGGTCGGAAAACTGTTTTTT	CASSFRQVGKLFF
-	TRBJ2-1	-	TRBV30	TGTGCCGGAACCGGGACTCTTCCACCCAATGAGCAGTTCTTC	CAGTGTLPPNEQFF
TRBD1	TRBJ2-7	-	TRBV5-1	TGCGCCAGCAGCCCGGGACAGGGCAGGTACGAGCAGTACTTC	CASSPGQGRYEQYF
TRBD1	TRBJ2-7	-	TRBV28	TGTGCCAGTCAAACAGGGGGCTTCGAGCAGTACTTC	CASQTGGFEQYF
-	TRBJ2-3	-	TRBV4-3	TGCGCCAGCAGCCAACCGTCAGATACGCAGTATTTT	CASSQPSDTQYF
-	TRBJ1-1	once	TRBV10-3	TGTGCCACCCGGGGGGCGGGGGGCAAGAACACTGAAGCTTTCTTT	CATRGAGGKNTEAFF
-	TRBJ2-3	-	TRBV2	TGTGCCAGCAGCCGCGAGGGTACGCAGTATTTT	CASSREGTQYF
TRBD1	TRBJ2-7	-	TRBV7-8	TGTGCCAGCAGCCCCCAGCCCCCGGGACAGGGGGCCTCCTACGAGCAGTACTTC	CASSPQPPGQGASYEQYF
-	TRBJ1-1	-	TRBV4-3	TGCGCCAGCAGCCTGGGCGTACAGGGTAGGGACACTGAAGCTTTCTTT	CASSLGVQGRDTEAFF
-	TRBJ1-5	-	TRBV28	TGTGCCAGCAGGCTCACAGGGTTCGGCTTGGATCAGCCCCAGCATTTT	CASRLTGFGLDQPQHF
TRBD1	TRBJ2-5	-	TRBV30	TGTGCCTGGACCGACCTTCAGGGGGTCGGGGAGACCCAGTACTTC	CAWTDLQGVGETQYF
-	TRBJ2-5	-	TRBV2	TGTTCTTGCGGTAGAGCACAAGAGACCCAGTACTTC	CSCGRAQETQYF
-	TRBJ2-2	-	TRBV7-8	TGTGCCAGCAGCCGGATTGACAGGTCCGGGGAGCTGTTTTTT	CASSRIDRSGELFF
TRBD1	TRBJ1-5	-	TRBV19	TGTGCCAGTAGTATTGGGCAGGGGGAGGATCAGCCCCAGCATTTT	CASSIGQGEDQPQHF
TRBD2	TRBJ2-1	-	TRBV3-1/TRBV3-2	TGTGCCAGCAGCCAAGTGTGGGCTAGCGGAGACAATGAGCAGTTCTTC	CASSQVWASGDNEQFF
TRBD2	TRBJ2-7	once	TRBV19	TGTGCCAGTAGTATAGTCGGCGGGGGGAGAGCCTACGAGCAGTACTTC	CASSIVGGGRAYEQYF
-	TRBJ1-4	-	TRBV2	TGTGCCAGCAGCAAGGACTTGAATGAAAAACTGTTTTTT	CASSKDLNEKLFF
TRBD2	TRBJ2-2	-	TRBV14	TGTGCCAGCAGTAGCCCGGGACGGGGACTAGCGGGATCAAACACCGGGGAGCTGTTTTTT	CASSSPGRGLAGSNTGELFF
-	TRBJ2-6	-	TRBV19	TGTGCCAGTAGTACCCGACAGTACATCTCTGGGGCCAACGTCCTGACTTTC	CASSTRQYISGANVLTF
TRBD2	TRBJ2-3	once	TRBV7-3	TGTGCCAGCAGCCCGACTAGCGGGACCACAGATACGCAGTATTTT	CASSPTSGTTDTQYF